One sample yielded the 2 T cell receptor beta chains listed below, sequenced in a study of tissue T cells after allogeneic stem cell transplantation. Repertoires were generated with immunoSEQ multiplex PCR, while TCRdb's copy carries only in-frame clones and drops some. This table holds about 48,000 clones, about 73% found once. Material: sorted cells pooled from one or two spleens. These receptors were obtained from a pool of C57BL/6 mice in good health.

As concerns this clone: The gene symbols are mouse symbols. CDR3 bases read: TGTGCCAGCAGTGATCCATCTAGTGCAGAAACGCTGTAT. Translated, it gives CASSDPSSAETLY. The entire CDR3 protein is CASSDPSSAETLYF. This sequence joins TRBV13-3 and TRBJ2-3; D is ambiguous. The read stops 1 residue short of the end of the CDR3; the missing end is completed from the germline J gene. Germline V gene sequence: CDR1 NNHDY, CDR2 SYVADS. The V end lost 1 base, the J end lost 0 bases, and 6 bases lay between the germline ends. The CDR3 has 14 amino acids.

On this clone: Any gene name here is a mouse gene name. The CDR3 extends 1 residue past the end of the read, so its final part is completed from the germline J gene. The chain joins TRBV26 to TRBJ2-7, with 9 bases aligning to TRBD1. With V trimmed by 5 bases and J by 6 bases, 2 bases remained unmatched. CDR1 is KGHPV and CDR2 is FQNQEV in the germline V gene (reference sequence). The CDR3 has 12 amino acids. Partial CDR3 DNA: TGTGCCAGCAGTTACAGGGGGCCTGAACAGTAC. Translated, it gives CASSYRGPEQY. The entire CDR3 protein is CASSYRGPEQYF.